This T cell receptor beta chain was recovered during a study of PD-1 blockade in classical Hodgkin lymphoma. Turning to the study itself: Administration of nivolumab to patients was at 3 mg/kg intravenously every 2 weeks. General study findings and limits: By C4D1, diversity of CD4+ TCRs had risen significantly, whereas that of CD8+ TCRs had not. Similar baseline diversity was found in complete responders and newly diagnosed patients. Any patient who commenced nivolumab under 1 year after ASCT was excluded.

The CDR3 totals 14 residues. The germline gives CDR1 SGHTA, CDR2 FQGNSA. Trimming pared 1 base from V and 6 bases from J, leaving 12 bases between. The time point: cycle 4 day 1 (C4D1), after less than 7 weeks of nivolumab. No patient escaped relapse after autologous stem cell transplantation, and brentuximab vedotin exposure varied. The protocol was immunoSEQ multiplex PCR, while the TCRdb copy is restricted to in-frame clones and leaves out a portion. The top ten clones hold over 35% of a sample with 40,000 to 55,000 clones, around 80% of them seen once. As regards this clone: Its antigen is not identified.

The TCR originated in a human donor with classical Hodgkin lymphoma. The V call is TRBV7-2, the J call TRBJ1-1; D is possibly TRBD1 (5 bases). The sequencing here drew on peripheral blood mononuclear cells (PBMCs), taken before the fourth cycle of nivolumab. As DNA, the CDR3 is TGTGCCAGCAGCTTAGAAGCCTCGGGGCCTGAAGCTTTCTTT. Protein: CASSLEASGPEAFF.